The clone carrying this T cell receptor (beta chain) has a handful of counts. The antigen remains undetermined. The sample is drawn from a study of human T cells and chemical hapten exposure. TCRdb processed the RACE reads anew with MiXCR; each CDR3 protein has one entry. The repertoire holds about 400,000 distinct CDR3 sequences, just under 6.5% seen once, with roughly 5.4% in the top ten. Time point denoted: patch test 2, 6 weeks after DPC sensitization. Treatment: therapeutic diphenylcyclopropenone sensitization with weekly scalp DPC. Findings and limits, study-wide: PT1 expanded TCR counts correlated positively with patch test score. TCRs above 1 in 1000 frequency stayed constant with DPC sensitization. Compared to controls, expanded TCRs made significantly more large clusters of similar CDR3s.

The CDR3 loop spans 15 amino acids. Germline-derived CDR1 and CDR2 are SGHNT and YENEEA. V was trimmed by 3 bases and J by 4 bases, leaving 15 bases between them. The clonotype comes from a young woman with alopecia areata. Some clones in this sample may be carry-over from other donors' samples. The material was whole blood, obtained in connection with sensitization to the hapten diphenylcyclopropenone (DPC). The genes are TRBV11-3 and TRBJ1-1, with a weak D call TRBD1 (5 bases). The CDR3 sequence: CASSLGAGPGTEAFF. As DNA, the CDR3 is TGTGCCAGCAGCTTGGGCGCGGGGCCGGGCACTGAAGCTTTCTTT. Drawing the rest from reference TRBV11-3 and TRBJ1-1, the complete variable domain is EAGVVQSPRYKIIEKKQPVAFWCNPISGHNTLYWYLQNLGQGPELLIRYENEEAVDDSQLPKDRFSAERLKGVDSTLKIQPAELGDSAVYLCASSLGAGPGTEAFFGQGTRLTVV.